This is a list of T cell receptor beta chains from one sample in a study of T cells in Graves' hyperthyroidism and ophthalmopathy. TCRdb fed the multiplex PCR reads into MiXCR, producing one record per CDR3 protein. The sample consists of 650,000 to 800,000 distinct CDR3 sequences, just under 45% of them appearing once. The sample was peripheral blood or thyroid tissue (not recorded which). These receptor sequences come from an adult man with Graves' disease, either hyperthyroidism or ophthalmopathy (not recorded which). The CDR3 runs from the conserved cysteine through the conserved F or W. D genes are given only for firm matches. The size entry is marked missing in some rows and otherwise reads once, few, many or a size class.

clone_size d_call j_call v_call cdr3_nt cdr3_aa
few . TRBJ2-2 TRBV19 TGTGCCAGTAGTATTTCCGTACAGGCGAGGACCGGGGAGCTGTTTTTT CASSISVQARTGELFF
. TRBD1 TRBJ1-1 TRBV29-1 TGCAGCCAAGAGGGACAGGGCACTGAAGCTTTCTTT CSQEGQGTEAFF
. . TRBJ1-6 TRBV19 TGTGCCTGGAGTGCCTCTGGACAGCTCAATTCACCCCTCCACTTT CAWSASGQLNSPLHF
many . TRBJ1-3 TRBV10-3 TGTGCCATCAGACCGGACAGAGCTGGAAACACCATATATTTT CAIRPDRAGNTIYF
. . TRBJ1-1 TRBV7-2 TGTGCCAGCAGCCAAGATGGCGACAGCATGAACACTGAAGCTTTCTTT CASSQDGDSMNTEAFF
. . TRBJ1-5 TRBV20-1 TGCAGTGCTATCCGGGCCGGGAATAGCAATCAGCCCCAGCATTTT CSAIRAGNSNQPQHF
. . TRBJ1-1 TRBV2 TGTGCCAGCTCTCTGGAGGGGAGCGTGAACACTGAAGCTTTCTTT CASSLEGSVNTEAFF
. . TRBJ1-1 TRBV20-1 TGCAGTGCCCGTTCACAGGTGAACACTGAAGCTTTCTTT CSARSQVNTEAFF
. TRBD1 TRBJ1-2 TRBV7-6 TGTGCCAGCCACCGGGACAGGGTTTTCGGTGGCTACACCTTC CASHRDRVFGGYTF
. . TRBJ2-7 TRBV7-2 TGTGCCAGCAGCCGAGGCGACAGATTTGCCGAGCAGTACTTC CASSRGDRFAEQYF
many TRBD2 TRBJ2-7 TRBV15 TGTGCCACCAGCAGGAGAGCGGGAACCTACGAGCAGTACTTC CATSRRAGTYEQYF
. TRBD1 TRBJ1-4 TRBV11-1 TGTGCCAGCAGCTTGGCAACAGGGGTTGAAAAACTGTTTTTT CASSLATGVEKLFF
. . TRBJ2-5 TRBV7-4 TGTGCCAGCAGCCAAGACGGGGGATCAGGGGAGACCCAGTACTTC CASSQDGGSGETQYF
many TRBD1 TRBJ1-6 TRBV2 TGTGCCAGCAGCGTTGACAGGGCGGGTTCACCCCTCCACTTT CASSVDRAGSPLHF
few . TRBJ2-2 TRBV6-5 TGTGCCAGCAGTTACGGCGTCGGAGCGAACACCGGGGAGCTGTTTTTT CASSYGVGANTGELFF
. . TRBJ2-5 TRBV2 TGTGCCAGCAGCTATGGACAGGTCCACCGGGGAGGGCCTCAGAAGACCCAGTACTTC CASSYGQVHRGGPQKTQYF
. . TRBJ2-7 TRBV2 TGTGCCAGCAGTGTCCCTCGGGACTTCTCCTACGAGCAGTACTTC CASSVPRDFSYEQYF
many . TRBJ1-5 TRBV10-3 TGTGCCATCAGTGAAGCGGGGAACCAGCCCCAGCATTTT CAISEAGNQPQHF